This is a list of T cell receptor beta chains from one sample in a study of cytotoxic CD8 clonotypes in ibrutinib-treated CLL. Sequencing used immunoSEQ multiplex PCR; TCRdb keeps in-frame clones, though not all of them. The sample yields around 52,000 clones, approximately 52% seen once. Sample: PBMCs, taken after 24 months of ibrutinib treatment. Receptor source: a human donor with chronic lymphocytic leukemia. The CDR3 runs from the conserved cysteine through the conserved F or W. The D gene is left open where the match is weak. A clone size is listed for some rows: how often the clone was seen (once, few, many), or a class if it is expanded.

>TRBV28|TRBD1|.|TRBJ1-4
TGTGCCAGCAGTTTATTCGGGACAGGAAGTGAAAAACTGTTTTTT
CASSLFGTGSEKLFF
>TRBV6-5|TRBD1|.|TRBJ1-1
TGTGCCAGCAGTATAGGGGGCATGGGGAACACTGAAGCTTTCTTT
CASSIGGMGNTEAFF
>TRBV5-8|.|.|TRBJ2-6
TGTGCCAGCAGCCAAGAAGCGGCTGGGGCCAACGTCCTGACTTTC
CASSQEAAGANVLTF
>TRBV5-1|.|once|TRBJ2-5
TGCGCCAGCAGAGGAACGGGAGCGACCCAAGAGACCCAGTACTTC
CASRGTGATQETQYF
>TRBV28|TRBD1|.|TRBJ1-2
TGTGCCAGCAGTTTACGCAACAGGGGTGGCTACACCTTC
CASSLRNRGGYTF
>TRBV7-9|.|.|TRBJ1-5
TGTGCCAGCAGCCTGGAGGGAGGGCAGCCCCAGCATTTT
CASSLEGGQPQHF
>TRBV9|.|.|TRBJ2-3
TGTGCCAGCTGCTGGGCCCCGCAGGATACGCAGTATTTT
CASCWAPQDTQYF
>TRBV7-9|TRBD1|.|TRBJ1-2
TGTGCCAGCAGCTTAGGAGCAAACGTAGGGGGCGCAACGGGGTATGGCTACACCTTC
CASSLGANVGGATGYGYTF
>TRBV7-2|TRBD2|.|TRBJ2-1
TGTGCCAGCAGCCCAGAGGGGACTACCTACAATGAGCAGTTCTTC
CASSPEGTTYNEQFF
>TRBV4-1|TRBD1|many|TRBJ1-6
TGCGCCAGCAGCCAAGAGCGACAGGGATTCTCACCCCTCCACTTT
CASSQERQGFSPLHF
>TRBV28|.|few|TRBJ1-1
TGTGCCAGCGGACCGGGAGCCTTGAACACTGAAGCTTTCTTT
CASGPGALNTEAFF
>TRBV11-2|TRBD2|.|TRBJ2-4
TGTGCCAGCAGCTCTTCCCTCCACGGGGGGTACGGAAACATTCAGTACTTC
CASSSSLHGGYGNIQYF
>TRBV19|.|.|TRBJ2-1
TGTGCCAGTACCCGGACCTCCAATGAGCAGTTCTTC
CASTRTSNEQFF
>TRBV6-5|.|.|TRBJ2-2
TGTGCCAGCAGATTTACTACGGACACCGGGGAGCTGTTTTTT
CASRFTTDTGELFF
>TRBV6-1|.|many|TRBJ2-1
TGTGCCAGCAGCCGACAGAGGAACAATGAGCAGTTCTTC
CASSRQRNNEQFF
>TRBV11-2|.|.|TRBJ2-3
TGTGCCAGCAGCTTAGGAGACCTCTTTGAAGATACGCAGTATTTT
CASSLGDLFEDTQYF
>TRBV9|.|.|TRBJ2-2
TGTGCCAGCAGCGTAGCTATCACCGGGGAGCTGTTTTTT
CASSVAITGELFF
>TRBV6-6|.|.|TRBJ2-1
TGTGCCAGCAACCCCGGCTACTCGAACAATGAGCAGTTCTTC
CASNPGYSNNEQFF
>TRBV7-2|.|.|TRBJ1-2
TGTGCCAGCAGCCAACCCTCTTATGGCTACACCTTC
CASSQPSYGYTF
>TRBV2|.|many|TRBJ2-3
TGTGCCAGCAGTGAGTGGCGCCGAGGCACAGATACGCAGTATTTT
CASSEWRRGTDTQYF
>TRBV5-6|.|.|TRBJ2-3
TGTGCCAGCACCCTCCTACCCGTGGCAGATACGCAGTATTTT
CASTLLPVADTQYF
>TRBV5-8|TRBD1|.|TRBJ1-5
TGTGCCAGCAGCTTGTTCGGACAGGGTGGCAATCAGCCCCAGCATTTT
CASSLFGQGGNQPQHF
>TRBV9|TRBD1|many|TRBJ1-6
TGTGCCAGCAGCCAGAGCCCGGGACAGGGATCACCCCTCCACTTT
CASSQSPGQGSPLHF
>TRBV5-1|.|.|TRBJ1-2
TGCGCCAGCAGCCAGATATTTTCGGGACATAGAAACTATGGCTACACCTTC
CASSQIFSGHRNYGYTF
>TRBV2|TRBD2|.|TRBJ2-1
TGTGCCAGCAGTGCTGTGGCGGGGGGAGCATCCGAGCAGTTCTTC
CASSAVAGGASEQFF
>TRBV4-2|TRBD2|.|TRBJ2-3
TGTGCCAGCAGCCAAGAATTGCGGGGAGGGCCTGTTACGCAGTATTTT
CASSQELRGGPVTQYF
>TRBV5-6|.|few|TRBJ1-2
TGTGCCAGCAGCTCCGGGGCTAACTATGGCTACACCTTC
CASSSGANYGYTF
>TRBV7-9|.|.|TRBJ2-7
TGTGCCAGCAGCCTGAGCGGGCCGGGCTCCTACGAGCAGTACTTC
CASSLSGPGSYEQYF
>TRBV6-1|.|.|TRBJ2-7
TGTGCCAGCAGTGTAGCACAGGGCAAGCAGTACTTC
CASSVAQGKQYF
>TRBV5-1|.|few|TRBJ2-5
TGCGCCAGCAGCTTGGCGTTACAGGGACTGGAGACCCAGTACTTC
CASSLALQGLETQYF
>TRBV2|.|.|TRBJ1-1
TGTGCCAGCCGCCCCTCGGACACTGAAGCTTTCTTT
CASRPSDTEAFF
>TRBV2|.|.|TRBJ2-3
TGTGCCAGCAGTGTTCGTCGTAGTGCCACAGATACGCAGTATTTT
CASSVRRSATDTQYF
>TRBV5-5|.|.|TRBJ2-2
TGTGCCAGCAGCTTAAACGACGGGGACGGGGAGCTGTTTTTT
CASSLNDGDGELFF